This T cell receptor beta chain was observed in a study of blood T cell repertoires in COVID-19. Study as a whole: T cells, B-cell-depleted T cells, or PBMCs supplied cDNA or gDNA.

Losses at the gene ends were 2 bases for V and 4 bases for J; bases not matched to a gene: 6. The germline CDR1 and CDR2 sequences are LNHDA and SQIVND (reference sequence). The CDR3 loop spans 16 amino acids. Only in-frame clones appear in the TCRdb table, and some are missing; sequencing was by immunoSEQ multiplex PCR. In the table there are some 220,000 clones, around four fifths of which are singletons. The source material was peripheral blood. The sequence derives from a woman aged 60 to 75 with active or convalescent COVID-19. This chain connects TRBV19 to TRBJ2-2; 8 nucleotides line up with TRBD1. The CDR3 DNA sequence: TGTGCCAGTAGTATACACCGGGACAGGCCCACCGGGGAGCTGTTTTTT. Amino acids: CASSIHRDRPTGELFF.